The TCR beta chain described here comes from a study of shared clonotypes between healthy human individuals. Assay: immunoSEQ multiplex PCR; the TCRdb copy retains only in-frame clones and omits some. The sample shows around 600,000 clones, nearly 98% of them seen only once. Naive CD8 cells, CD45RO-negative and positively selected for CCR7, excluded terminally differentiated effector memory CD45RA+ cells. Each of the donors was a healthy adult who was HIV-negative and had not had a recent acute infection or vaccination. CDR1 and CDR2 from the germline V gene are SGHNT and YENEEA. The V and J ends lost 4 bases and 2 bases, in that order; junction bases with no gene match: 4. The CDR3 contains 16 residues.

This receptor was identified in a man aged 25 to 45 in good health. Sequenced: naive CD8+ T cells sorted from blood. The V call is TRBV11-3, the J call TRBJ2-3; 12 nucleotides line up with TRBD2. CDR3: CASSSRLAGDTDTQYF. The CDR3 bases are TGTGCCAGCAGCTCACGACTAGCGGGAGACACAGATACGCAGTATTTT.